At least ten counts were recorded for the clone carrying this TCR beta chain. What it binds is not known. Other DNA sequences within the sample encode an identical CDR3. Each patient went into thyroid surgery without having received any treatment. V was shortened by 7 bases and J by 3 bases, with 9 bases between the two germline ends. Germline V CDR1 and CDR2: MDHEN, SYDVKM. The CDR3 runs to 12 residues. This sample was included in a study of metastatic and nonmetastatic thyroid tumors. Whole-study context: Across blood and tumor or nodule tissue, repertoires from malignant and benign thyroid patients were compared with one another.

Original handling: CDR3 differences across clinicopathological groups were used to build a distant-metastasis classifier for papillary thyroid cancer. TCRdb re-processed the PCR reads through MiXCR. The authors' filters were not applied to this entry. The sample records fewer than 40,000 clones, about 15% being singletons. General study results and limits: Benign nodules were reported to have significantly lower TCR beta diversity than malignant thyroid tumors, in blood and tumor.

This sequence was found in a female donor with papillary thyroid cancer or a benign thyroid nodule (not recorded which). Some clones in this sample may be carry-over from other donors' samples. V usage is TRBV28 and J usage is TRBJ2-5; D gene ambiguous. Material for sequencing was blood. The CDR3 is CASMSVKETQYF. CDR3 sequence (DNA): TGTGCCAGCATGTCGGTAAAAGAGACCCAGTACTTC. Based on the CDR3 plus reference TRBV28 and TRBJ2-5, the full variable domain is DVKVTQSSRYLVKRTGEKVFLECVQDMDHENMFWYRQDPGLGLRLIYFSYDVKMKEKGDIPEGYSVSREKKERFSLILESASTNQTSMYLCASMSVKETQYFGPGTRLLVL.